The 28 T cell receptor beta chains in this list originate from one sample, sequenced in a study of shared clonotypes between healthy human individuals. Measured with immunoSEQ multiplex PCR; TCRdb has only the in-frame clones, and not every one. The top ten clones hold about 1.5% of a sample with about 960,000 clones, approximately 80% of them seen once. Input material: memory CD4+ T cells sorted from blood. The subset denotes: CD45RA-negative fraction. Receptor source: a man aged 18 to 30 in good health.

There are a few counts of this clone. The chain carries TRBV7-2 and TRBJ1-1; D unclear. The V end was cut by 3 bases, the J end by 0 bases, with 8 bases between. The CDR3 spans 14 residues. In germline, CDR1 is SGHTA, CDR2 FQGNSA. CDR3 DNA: TGTGCCAGCAGCTTTGCGCGGATGAACACTGAAGCTTTCTTT. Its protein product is CASSFARMNTEAFF.

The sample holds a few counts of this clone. The CDR3 DNA reads TGCAGCGTTGAAGGGGGGACAGGGGATGCCAAAAACATTCAGTACTTC. Protein product: CSVEGGTGDAKNIQYF. V usage is TRBV29-1 and J usage is TRBJ2-4, with 10 bases matching TRBD1. This CDR3 is 16 amino acids long. J was trimmed by 1 base and V by 1 base; bases with no gene match: 4. Germline V gives CDR1 SQVTM, CDR2 ANQGSEA.

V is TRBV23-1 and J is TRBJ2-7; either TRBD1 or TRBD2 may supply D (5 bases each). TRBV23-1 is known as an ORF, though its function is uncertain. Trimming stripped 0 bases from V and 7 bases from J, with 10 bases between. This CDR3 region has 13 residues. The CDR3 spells CASSQSGVGEQYF. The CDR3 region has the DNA TGCGCCAGCAGTCAATCGGGGGTCGGGGAGCAGTACTTC.

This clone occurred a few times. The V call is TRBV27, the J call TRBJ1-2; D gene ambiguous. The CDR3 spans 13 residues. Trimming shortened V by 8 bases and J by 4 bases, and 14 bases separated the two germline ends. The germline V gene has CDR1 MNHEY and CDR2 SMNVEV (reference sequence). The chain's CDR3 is CASGSGLGYGYTF. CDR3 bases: TGTGCCAGCGGGAGCGGACTTGGCTATGGCTACACCTTC.

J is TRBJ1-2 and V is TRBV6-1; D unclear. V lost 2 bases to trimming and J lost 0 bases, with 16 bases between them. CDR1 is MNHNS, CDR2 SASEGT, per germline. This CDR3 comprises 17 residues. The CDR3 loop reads CASSEPLYGETNYGYTF. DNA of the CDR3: TGTGCCAGCAGTGAACCCCTATACGGGGAGACTAACTATGGCTACACCTTC.

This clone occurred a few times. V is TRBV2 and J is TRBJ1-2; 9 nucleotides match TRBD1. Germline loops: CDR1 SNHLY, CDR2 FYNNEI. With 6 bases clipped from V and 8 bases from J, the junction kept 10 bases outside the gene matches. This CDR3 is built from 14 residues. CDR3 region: CASSTQGQGLGYTF. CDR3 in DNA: TGTGCCAGCAGCACCCAAGGACAGGGGCTAGGCTACACCTTC.

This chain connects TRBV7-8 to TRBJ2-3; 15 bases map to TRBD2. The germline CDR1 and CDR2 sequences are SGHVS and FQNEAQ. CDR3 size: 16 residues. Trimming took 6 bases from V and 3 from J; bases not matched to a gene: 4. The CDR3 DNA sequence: TGTGCCAGCAGTTTCGGACTAGCGGGGGGGACAGATACGCAGTATTTT. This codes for CASSFGLAGGTDTQYF.

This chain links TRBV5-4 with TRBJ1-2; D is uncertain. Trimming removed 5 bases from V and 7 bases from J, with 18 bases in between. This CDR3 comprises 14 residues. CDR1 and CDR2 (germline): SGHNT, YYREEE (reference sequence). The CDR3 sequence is CASRLLGGSGGYTF. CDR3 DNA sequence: TGTGCCAGCAGGCTTCTTGGAGGGTCGGGTGGCTACACCTTC.

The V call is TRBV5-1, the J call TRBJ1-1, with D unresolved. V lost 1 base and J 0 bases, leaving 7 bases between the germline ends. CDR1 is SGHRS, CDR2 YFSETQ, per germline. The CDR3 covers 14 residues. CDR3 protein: CASSLITVNTEAFF. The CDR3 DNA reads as TGCGCCAGCAGCTTGATCACAGTGAACACTGAAGCTTTCTTT.

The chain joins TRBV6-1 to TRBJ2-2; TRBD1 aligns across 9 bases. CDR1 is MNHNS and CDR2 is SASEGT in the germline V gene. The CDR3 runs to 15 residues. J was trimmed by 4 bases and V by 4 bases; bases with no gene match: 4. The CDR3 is CASSVGQGGTGELFF. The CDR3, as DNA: TGTGCCAGCAGTGTGGGACAGGGCGGCACCGGGGAGCTGTTTTTT.

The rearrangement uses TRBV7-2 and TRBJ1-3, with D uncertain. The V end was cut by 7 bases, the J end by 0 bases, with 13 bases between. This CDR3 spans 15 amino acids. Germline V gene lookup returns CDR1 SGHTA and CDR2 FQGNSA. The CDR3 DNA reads TGTGCCAGCACCAACCCCAGGAGCTCTGGAAACACCATATATTTT. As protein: CASTNPRSSGNTIYF.

The CDR3 here is CASSLVEGTYGYTF. The CDR3 nucleotides are TGTGCCAGCAGCTTGGTGGAGGGAACCTATGGCTACACCTTC. The chain carries TRBV5-5 and TRBJ1-2; D is ambiguous. CDR1 SGHKS and CDR2 YYEKEE come from the germline V gene (reference sequence). The CDR3 is 14 residues long. V lost 0 bases and J lost 4, with 10 bases in between.

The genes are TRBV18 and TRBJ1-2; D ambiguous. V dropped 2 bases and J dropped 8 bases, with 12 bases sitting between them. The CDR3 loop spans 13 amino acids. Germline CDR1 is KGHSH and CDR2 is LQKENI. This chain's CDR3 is CASSPLALGGYTF. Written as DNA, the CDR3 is TGTGCCAGCTCACCATTGGCCCTAGGAGGCTACACCTTC.

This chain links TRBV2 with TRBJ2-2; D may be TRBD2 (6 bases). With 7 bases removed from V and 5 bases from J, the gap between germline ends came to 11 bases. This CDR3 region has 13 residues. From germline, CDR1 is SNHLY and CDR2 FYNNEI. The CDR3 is CASTLEGTGELFF. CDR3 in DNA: TGTGCCAGCACCTTGGAGGGTACCGGGGAGCTGTTTTTT.

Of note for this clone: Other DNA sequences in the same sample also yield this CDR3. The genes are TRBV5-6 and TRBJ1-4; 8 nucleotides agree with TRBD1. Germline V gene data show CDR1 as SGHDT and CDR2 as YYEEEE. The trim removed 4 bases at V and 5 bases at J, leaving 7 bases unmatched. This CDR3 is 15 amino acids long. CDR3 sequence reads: CASSLGTGKNEKLFF. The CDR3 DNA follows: TGTGCCAGCAGCCTAGGGACAGGCAAAAATGAAAAACTGTTTTTT.

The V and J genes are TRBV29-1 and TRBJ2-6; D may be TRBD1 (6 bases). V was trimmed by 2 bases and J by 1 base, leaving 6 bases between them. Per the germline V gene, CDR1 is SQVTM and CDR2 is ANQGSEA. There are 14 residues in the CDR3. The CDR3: CSVEQGSGANVLTF. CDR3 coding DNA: TGCAGCGTTGAACAGGGGTCTGGGGCCAACGTCCTGACTTTC.

CDR3 in DNA: TGTGCCTGGAGTTCGCTCGGGACTCCGACCTACGAGCAGTACTTC. Translating it yields CAWSSLGTPTYEQYF. The rearrangement uses TRBV30 and TRBJ2-7; TRBD2 is a possible D gene (6 bases). CDR1 GTSNPN and CDR2 SVGIG come from the germline V gene (reference sequence). The CDR3 is 15 residues long. Trimming cost V 2 bases and J 2 bases, with 16 bases left between them.

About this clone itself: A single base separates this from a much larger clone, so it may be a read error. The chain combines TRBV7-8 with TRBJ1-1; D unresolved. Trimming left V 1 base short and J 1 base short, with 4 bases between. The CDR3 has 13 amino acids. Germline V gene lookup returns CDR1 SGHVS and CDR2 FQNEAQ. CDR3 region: CASSLGRNTEAFF. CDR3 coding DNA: TGTGCCAGCAGCTTAGGAAGGAACACTGAAGCTTTCTTT. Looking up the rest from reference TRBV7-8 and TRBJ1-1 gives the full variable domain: GAGVSQSPRYKVAKRGQDVALRCDPISGHVSLFWYQQALGQGPEFLTYFQNEAQLDKSGLPSDRFFAERPEGSVSTLKIQRTQQEDSAVYLCASSLGRNTEAFFGQGTRLTVV.

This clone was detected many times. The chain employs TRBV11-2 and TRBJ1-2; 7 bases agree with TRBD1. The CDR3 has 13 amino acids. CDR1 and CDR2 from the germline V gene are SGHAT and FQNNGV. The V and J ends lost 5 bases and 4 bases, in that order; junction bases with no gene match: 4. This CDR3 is CASSRTGAYGYTF. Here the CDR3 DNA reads TGTGCCAGCAGCCGGACAGGCGCCTATGGCTACACCTTC.

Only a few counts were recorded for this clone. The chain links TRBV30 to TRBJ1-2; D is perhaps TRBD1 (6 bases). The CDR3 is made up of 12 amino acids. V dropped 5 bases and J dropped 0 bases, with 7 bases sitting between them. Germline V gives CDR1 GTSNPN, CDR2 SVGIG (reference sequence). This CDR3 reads CAWGQSNYGYTF. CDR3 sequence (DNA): TGTGCCTGGGGACAGTCTAACTATGGCTACACCTTC.

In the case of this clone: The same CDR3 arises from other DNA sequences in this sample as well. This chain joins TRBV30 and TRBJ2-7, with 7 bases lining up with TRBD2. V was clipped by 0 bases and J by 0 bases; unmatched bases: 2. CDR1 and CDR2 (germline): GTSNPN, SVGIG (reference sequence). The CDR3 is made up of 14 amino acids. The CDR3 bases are TGTGCCTGGAGTGTGGGGGGGAGCTCCTACGAGCAGTACTTC. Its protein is CAWSVGGSSYEQYF. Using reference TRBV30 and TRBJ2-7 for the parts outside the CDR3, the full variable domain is SQTIHQWPATLVQPVGSPLSLECTVEGTSNPNLYWYRQAAGRGLQLLFYSVGIGQISSEVPQNLSASRPQDRQFILSSKKLLLSDSGFYLCAWSVGGSSYEQYFGPGTRLTVT.

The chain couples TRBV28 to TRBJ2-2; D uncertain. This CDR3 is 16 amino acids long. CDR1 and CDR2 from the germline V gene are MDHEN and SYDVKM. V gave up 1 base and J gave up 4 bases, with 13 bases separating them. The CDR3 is CASSLYQDRFTGELFF. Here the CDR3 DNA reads TGTGCCAGCAGTTTATACCAGGACCGCTTCACCGGGGAGCTGTTTTTT.

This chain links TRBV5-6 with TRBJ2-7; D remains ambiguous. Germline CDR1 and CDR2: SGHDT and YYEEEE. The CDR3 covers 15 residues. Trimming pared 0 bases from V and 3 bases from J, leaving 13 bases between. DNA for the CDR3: TGTGCCAGCAGCTTGGAGTTGCAGAGCTTCTACGAGCAGTACTTC. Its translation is CASSLELQSFYEQYF. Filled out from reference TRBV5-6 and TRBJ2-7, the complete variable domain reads DAGVTQSPTHLIKTRGQQVTLRCSPKSGHDTVSWYQQALGQGPQFIFQYYEEEERQRGNFPDRFSGHQFPNYSSELNVNALLLGDSALYLCASSLELQSFYEQYFGPGTRLTVT.

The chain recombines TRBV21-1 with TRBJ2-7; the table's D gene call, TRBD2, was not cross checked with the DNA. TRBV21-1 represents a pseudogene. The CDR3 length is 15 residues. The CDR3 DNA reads TGTGCCAGCAGCAAAGGCGGCGGGGTAGGAGGAGAGCAGTACTTC. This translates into CASSKGGGVGGEQYF.

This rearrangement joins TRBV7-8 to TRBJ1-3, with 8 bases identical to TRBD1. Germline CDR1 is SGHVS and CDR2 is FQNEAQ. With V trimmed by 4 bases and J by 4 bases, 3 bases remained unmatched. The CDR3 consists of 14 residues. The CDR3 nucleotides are TGTGCCAGCAGCTCCCGGGACAGGGGAAACACCATATATTTT. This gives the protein CASSSRDRGNTIYF.

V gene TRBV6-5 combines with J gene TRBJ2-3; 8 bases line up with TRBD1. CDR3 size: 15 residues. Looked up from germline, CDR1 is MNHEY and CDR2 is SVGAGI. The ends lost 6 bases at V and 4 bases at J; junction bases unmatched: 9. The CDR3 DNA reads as TGTGCCAGCAGGGACCGGGACAGGCTTTCAGATACGCAGTATTTT. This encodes CASRDRDRLSDTQYF.

The CDR3 loop reads CASSRIQGTEAFF. The CDR3 DNA sequence: TGCGCCAGCAGCCGAATACAGGGAACTGAAGCTTTCTTT. The chain uses TRBV5-1 and TRBJ1-1, with a tentative D call TRBD1 (6 bases). The CDR3 covers 13 residues. CDR1 is SGHRS and CDR2 is YFSETQ in the germline V gene. Trimming left V 4 bases short and J 5 bases short, with 12 bases between. The full variable domain, its missing parts supplied by reference TRBV5-1 and TRBJ1-1, is KAGVTQTPRYLIKTRGQQVTLSCSPISGHRSVSWYQQTPGQGLQFLFEYFSETQRNKGNFPGRFSGRQFSNSRSEMNVSTLELGDSALYLCASSRIQGTEAFFGQGTRLTVV.

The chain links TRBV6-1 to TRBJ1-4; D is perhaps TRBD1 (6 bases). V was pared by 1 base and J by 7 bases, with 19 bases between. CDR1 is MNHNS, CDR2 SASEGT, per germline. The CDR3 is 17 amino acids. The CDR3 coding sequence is TGTGCCAGCAGTGAAGGAAACAGGGAAGGGTCGCGTGAAAAACTGTTTTTT. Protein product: CASSEGNREGSREKLFF.